This T cell receptor beta chain was profiled in a study of blood T cell repertoires in COVID-19. Overall study: The United States, Italy and Spain were the sources of the acute and convalescent COVID-19 samples. PBMCs, B-cell-depleted T cells, or T cells were the source of the cDNA or gDNA that made up the material.

In the source study's methods: Estimated nucleated cell counts came from reference gene primer amplification. Repertoires were generated with immunoSEQ multiplex PCR, while TCRdb's copy carries only in-frame clones and drops some. The V and J calls and clone size are taken from that table; D and trimming were inferred from the DNA. The table records 40,000 to 55,000 clones, 89% of them present only once. Per germline, CDR1 LNHDA and CDR2 SQIVND (reference sequence). CDR3 size: 16 residues. Trimming took 4 bases from V and 3 from J; bases not matched to a gene: 11. This clone has more than one count but fewer than ten.

V is TRBV19 and J is TRBJ2-7, with 8 bases fitting TRBD1. Sequencing input: peripheral blood. The sequence derives from a woman older than 75 with acute or convalescent COVID-19. The CDR3 is CASSKNRDRTLYEQYF. The CDR3 DNA is TGTGCCAGTAGTAAAAACCGGGACAGGACCCTCTACGAGCAGTACTTC.